Included here is one T cell receptor beta chain sequence, with context. The entry originates in a study of blood T cell repertoires in COVID-19. About the research overall: There were acute and convalescent COVID-19 samples, and they came from the United States, Italy and Spain. T cells, B-cell-depleted T cells, or PBMCs supplied cDNA or gDNA.

This study enrolled people aged 18 to 89 from roughly 24 US geographic areas. Some clones are missing from TCRdb's copy, which holds only in-frame ones; the method was immunoSEQ multiplex PCR. The sample yields about 180,000 clones, approximately 81% seen once. V was shortened by 1 base and J by 1 base, with 11 bases between the two germline ends. Germline values: CDR1 SGDLS, CDR2 YYNGEE. This CDR3 is 15 amino acids long. The clonotype originates from a man in his sixties who had recovered from COVID-19. This chain joins TRBV9 and TRBJ1-1; D is possibly TRBD1 (6 bases). The sample comprised PBMCs or T cells enriched from blood (not recorded which). The CDR3 nucleotides read TGTGCCAGCAGCGTATACGGGGGGCGGAACACTGAAGCTTTCTTT. Protein sequence: CASSVYGGRNTEAFF.